Following are 32 T cell receptor beta chains from one sample sequenced in a study of radiotherapy plus CTLA-4 blockade in lung cancer. Clones were sequenced by immunoSEQ multiplex PCR, and TCRdb holds only the in-frame ones, with some missing. The sample includes about 39,000 clones, just under 80% seen only once; the top ten take 20% to 30%. The specimen comprised peripheral blood, sampled from a patient treated with radiotherapy plus ipilimumab. These receptors were collected from a human donor with non-small cell lung cancer that progressed on radiotherapy plus ipilimumab.

This clone has a single count. The CDR3 loop reads CASSLPRTSASSYNEQFF. The CDR3 DNA follows: TGTGCCAGCAGCCTCCCCCGGACTAGCGCGAGCTCCTACAATGAGCAGTTCTTC. The chain links TRBV9 to TRBJ2-1; TRBD2 aligns across 9 bases. The CDR3 extends over 18 amino acids. V lost 4 bases to trimming and J lost 0 bases; unmatched junction nucleotides: 11. Germline CDR1 SGDLS, CDR2 YYNGEE.

The gene calls are TRBV6-6 and TRBJ2-7, with 10 bases lining up with TRBD2. Per germline, CDR1 MNHNY and CDR2 SVGAGI (reference sequence). V lost 7 bases and J lost 7; bases outside the gene matches: 10. The CDR3 is 14 residues long. CDR3: CASNPGTSAPEQYF. In DNA, the CDR3 is TGTGCCAGCAATCCGGGGACTAGCGCTCCTGAGCAGTACTTC.

This chain joins TRBV27 and TRBJ1-6; 9 bases map to TRBD1. The V segment lost 5 bases and the J segment 0 bases; nucleotides outside the gene matches: 5. The CDR3 contains 17 residues. Germline V gene lookup returns CDR1 MNHEY and CDR2 SMNVEV (reference sequence). The CDR3 sequence is CASSRDRADSYNSPLHF. Here the CDR3 DNA reads TGTGCCAGCAGTCGGGACAGGGCTGACTCCTATAATTCACCCCTCCACTTT.

The J gene is TRBJ1-5, the V gene TRBV5-6; D is ambiguous. Trimming pared 4 bases from V and 5 bases from J, leaving 10 bases between. Looked up from germline, CDR1 is SGHDT and CDR2 is YYEEEE. This CDR3 is 13 amino acids long. The CDR3 coding sequence is TGTGCCAGCAGCCCCTCCTCAGATCAGCCCCAGCATTTT. As protein: CASSPSSDQPQHF.

The CDR3 here is CASSNAGSSGNTIYF. DNA of the CDR3: TGTGCCAGCAGTAACGCGGGCAGCTCTGGAAACACCATATATTTT. The chain combines TRBV2 with TRBJ1-3; D not resolved. The length of the CDR3 is 15 residues. Trimming left V 5 bases short and J 0 bases short, with 11 bases between. CDR1 is SNHLY, CDR2 FYNNEI, per germline.

The rearrangement joins TRBV6-6 to TRBJ1-1; D is ambiguous. Germline CDR1 MNHNY, CDR2 SVGAGI (reference sequence). V dropped 4 bases and J dropped 1 base, with 16 bases sitting between them. This CDR3 is 16 amino acids long. CDR3 loop: CASSFGDPTKNTEAFF. CDR3 DNA sequence: TGTGCCAGCAGTTTTGGCGACCCGACAAAGAACACTGAAGCTTTCTTT.

A few counts support this clone. CDR3 protein: CASSQDRGWDQPQHF. The CDR3 DNA follows: TGCGCCAGCAGCCAAGATCGAGGGTGGGATCAGCCCCAGCATTTT. The chain is built from TRBV4-1 and TRBJ1-5; D remains unclear. Germline lookup yields CDR1 MGHRA and CDR2 YSYEKL. This CDR3 has 15 amino acids. V shed 0 bases and J shed 5 bases, with 11 bases lying between them.

The rearrangement links TRBV5-1 to TRBJ2-5; 11 bases match TRBD2. Per germline, CDR1 SGHRS and CDR2 YFSETQ. The CDR3 runs 15 residues. The V and J ends lost 3 bases and 3 bases, in that order; junction bases with no gene match: 4. CDR3 nucleotides: TGCGCCAGCAGCTGGAGACTAGCGGGGAAAGAGACCCAGTACTTC. Protein: CASSWRLAGKETQYF.

This clone was counted a few times. The V gene is TRBV19, the J gene TRBJ1-2; 8 bases agree with TRBD1. Germline V lookup: CDR1 LNHDA, CDR2 SQIVND (reference sequence). Trimming at V came to 7 bases and at J to 2 bases, leaving 6 bases not matched to a gene. This CDR3 has 14 residues. The CDR3, as DNA: TGTGCCAGTACCCAGGGACAGGCAAACTATGGCTACACCTTC. It encodes CASTQGQANYGYTF.

Of note for this clone: The same CDR3 arises from other DNA sequences in this sample as well. This chain links TRBV5-1 with TRBJ2-1, with a possible D match to TRBD2 (5 bases). The CDR3 extends over 14 amino acids. The germline gives CDR1 SGHRS, CDR2 YFSETQ. V was cut by 0 bases and J by 7 bases, with 11 bases left in between. The CDR3 loop is CASSLDVSGNEQFF. CDR3 in DNA: TGCGCCAGCAGCTTGGATGTGTCGGGAAATGAGCAGTTCTTC.

J is TRBJ2-3 and V is TRBV27; D is ambiguous. Trimming left V 4 bases short and J 2 bases short, with 13 bases between. Germline lookup yields CDR1 MNHEY and CDR2 SMNVEV (reference sequence). This CDR3 contains 15 residues. The CDR3 loop is CASSSALPSTDTQYF. CDR3 sequence (DNA): TGTGCCAGCAGTTCCGCGTTACCTTCCACAGATACGCAGTATTTT.

The rearrangement joins TRBV28 to TRBJ1-3; D possibly corresponds to TRBD1 (5 bases). V was pared by 3 bases and J by 4 bases, with 13 bases between. The CDR3 loop spans 15 amino acids. CDR1 is MDHEN and CDR2 is SYDVKM in the germline V gene. The CDR3 protein is CASSFAGQSGNTIYF. DNA for the CDR3: TGTGCCAGCAGTTTCGCAGGACAATCCGGAAACACCATATATTTT.

The chain couples TRBV18 to TRBJ2-5, with 9 bases identical to TRBD2. The J segment lost 1 base and the V segment lost 4 bases, leaving 10 bases of the junction unmatched. Germline CDR1 and CDR2: KGHSH and LQKENI. CDR3 size: 17 residues. CDR3 region: CASSRRRLAGTQETQYF. In nucleotides, the CDR3 is TGTGCCAGCTCACGCCGAAGGCTAGCGGGGACCCAAGAGACCCAGTACTTC.

The chain couples TRBV5-4 to TRBJ2-1, with 9 positions matching TRBD2. CDR3 length: 15 residues. Germline assignment: CDR1 SGHNT and CDR2 YYREEE (reference sequence). The V gene end was trimmed by 7 bases and the J gene end by 5 bases; junction bases not matched to a gene: 10. The CDR3 protein is CASAPPAGGNNEQFF. The DNA for the CDR3 is TGTGCCAGCGCCCCGCCAGCGGGGGGAAACAATGAGCAGTTCTTC. Together with reference TRBV5-4 and TRBJ2-1, the CDR3 gives the full variable domain: ETGVTQSPTHLIKTRGQQVTLRCSSQSGHNTVSWYQQALGQGPQFIFQYYREEENGRGNFPPRFSGLQFPNYSSELNVNALELDDSALYLCASAPPAGGNNEQFFGPGTRLTVL.

The chain recombines TRBV27 with TRBJ1-4; 8 bases match TRBD1. CDR1 MNHEY and CDR2 SMNVEV come from the germline V gene (reference sequence). CDR3 length equals 18 residues. V lost 4 bases and J lost 7; bases outside the gene matches: 17. CDR3 coding DNA: TGTGCCAGCAGTTCAATCGGGGCTTGGGGACAGGATCGTGAAAAACTGTTTTTT. It translates to CASSSIGAWGQDREKLFF.

This clone appeared a few times. The chain carries TRBV19 and TRBJ1-5; D is possibly TRBD1 (5 bases). The germline V gene encodes CDR1 LNHDA and CDR2 SQIVND (reference sequence). The CDR3 has 16 residues. The germline V and J ends were trimmed by 3 bases and 7 bases, with 19 bases remaining between them. The CDR3 DNA reads as TGTGCCAGTAGTATCACAGTGGCAGGGCCAAAGCAGCCCCAGCATTTT. Encoded protein: CASSITVAGPKQPQHF.

This rearrangement joins TRBV19 to TRBJ1-1; no clear D gene. The CDR3 runs 14 residues. V dropped 9 bases and J dropped 3 bases, with 17 bases sitting between them. The V gene's germline CDR1 is LNHDA and CDR2 SQIVND (reference sequence). The CDR3 region is CASRRWSGDTEAFF. The CDR3 DNA reads TGTGCCAGCCGTCGTTGGTCGGGAGACACTGAAGCTTTCTTT.

The chain is built from TRBV12-5 and TRBJ2-7, with D possibly being TRBD2 (6 bases). V shed 7 bases and J shed 4 bases, with 11 bases lying between them. The CDR3 is 12 amino acids. Germline CDR1 reads LGHNT; CDR2 reads FRNRAP. CDR3 in DNA: TGTGCTAGTGAGTCCCGGGGGTACGAGCAGTACTTC. Protein product: CASESRGYEQYF.

The genes are TRBV13 and TRBJ2-7; perhaps TRBD2 as D (5 bases). The CDR3 is 14 amino acids. In germline, CDR1 is PRHDT, CDR2 FYEKMQ (reference sequence). The ends were cut back, 0 bases at V and 2 bases at J, with 8 bases in the middle. CDR3 bases: TGTGCCAGCAGCTTAGGGACTAATACCTACGAGCAGTACTTC. Translation: CASSLGTNTYEQYF.

The chain couples TRBV5-1 to TRBJ2-7; maybe TRBD1 (6 bases). CDR3 size: 18 residues. Per germline, CDR1 SGHRS and CDR2 YFSETQ. The V and J ends lost 4 bases and 5 bases respectively, with 28 bases between them. CDR3 amino acids: CASSRLGTAGVRSDEQYF. In DNA, the CDR3 is TGCGCCAGCAGCCGACTCGGGACGGCAGGGGTCCGGTCCGACGAGCAGTACTTC.

The rearrangement joins TRBV5-8 to TRBJ1-5; the match to TRBD1 covers 7 bases. This CDR3 is 14 amino acids long. Trimming removed 3 bases from V and 6 bases from J; junction bases left unmatched: 6. Germline lookup yields CDR1 SGHTS and CDR2 YDEGEE. CDR3: CASSWSDRAQPQHF. The CDR3 region has the DNA TGTGCCAGCAGCTGGTCCGACAGGGCTCAGCCCCAGCATTTT.

V and J are TRBV5-1 and TRBJ1-2; 9 bases match TRBD1. The germline V gene has CDR1 SGHRS and CDR2 YFSETQ. The V segment lost 4 bases and the J segment 3 bases; nucleotides outside the gene matches: 4. This CDR3 has 14 residues. CDR3 DNA sequence: TGCGCCAGCAGCGCGGGACAGGGTGACTATGGCTACACCTTC. Translated: CASSAGQGDYGYTF.

CDR3 sequence: CASKWAGLILAGYTF. In DNA, the CDR3 is TGTGCCAGCAAATGGGCAGGGTTGATTCTGGCAGGCTACACCTTC. V usage is TRBV2 and J usage is TRBJ1-2, with a weak D call TRBD1 (5 bases). The CDR3 is 15 amino acids. Germline V gives CDR1 SNHLY, CDR2 FYNNEI. V gave up 7 bases and J gave up 8 bases, with 23 bases separating them.

This chain connects TRBV11-3 to TRBJ2-1; 10 nucleotides agree with TRBD1. CDR3 length equals 15 residues. The germline V gene has CDR1 SGHNT and CDR2 YENEEA. Trimming cost V 5 bases and J 8 bases; bases outside gene matches: 9. The CDR3 nucleotides are TGTGCCAGCAGCATGGGACAGGGGACTCAAGATGAGCAGTTCTTC. Amino acids: CASSMGQGTQDEQFF.

The chain has TRBV18 and TRBJ1-1, with 10 bases identical to TRBD1. The CDR3 has 15 residues. The V gene's germline CDR1 is KGHSH and CDR2 LQKENI. J lost 7 bases, V lost 3 bases, and 8 bases had no gene match. The CDR3 spells CASSPSTGQGIEAFF. For the CDR3, the DNA is TGTGCCAGCTCACCTTCGACGGGACAGGGGATTGAAGCTTTCTTT.

V and J are TRBV6-1 and TRBJ1-5; 9 nucleotides match TRBD1. The CDR3 runs to 13 residues. Trimming at V came to 7 bases and at J to 7 bases, leaving 5 bases not matched to a gene. Germline V gene data show CDR1 as MNHNS and CDR2 as SASEGT. CDR3 nucleotides: TGTGCCAGCACGGGACAGGGTGACCAGCCCCAGCATTTT. Translated: CASTGQGDQPQHF.

The chain has TRBV4-3 and TRBJ2-7, with TRBD1 identical over 7 bases. From germline, CDR1 is LGHNA and CDR2 YSLEER. This CDR3 contains 16 residues. V shed 3 bases, J shed 2 bases, and the junction held 10 bases outside the gene matches. CDR3 DNA sequence: TGCGCCAGCAGCCACTCAGGGGGAGCGGCAGCCTACGAGCAGTACTTC. It codes for CASSHSGGAAAYEQYF.

The V gene is TRBV18, the J gene TRBJ2-3; 11 bases agree with TRBD2. J gave up 2 bases and V 6 bases, and 13 bases lay outside the gene matches. There are 18 residues in the CDR3. Looked up from germline, CDR1 is KGHSH and CDR2 is LQKENI. The CDR3: CASSLTSGGQLYTDTQYF. CDR3 DNA: TGTGCCAGCTCCCTCACTAGCGGGGGCCAACTCTACACAGATACGCAGTATTTT.

The rearrangement uses TRBV27 and TRBJ1-5, with 12 bases identical to TRBD1. Trimming cost V 4 bases and J 4 bases; bases outside gene matches: 5. Germline CDR1 is MNHEY and CDR2 is SMNVEV (reference sequence). The CDR3 length is 16 residues. The CDR3 DNA sequence: TGTGCCAGCAGTTCCCGGGACAGGGGGCCGAATCAGCCCCAGCATTTT. It is translated as CASSSRDRGPNQPQHF.

This chain links TRBV9 with TRBJ2-1; TRBD1 aligns across 11 bases. CDR3 size: 15 residues. Germline V gives CDR1 SGDLS, CDR2 YYNGEE. Trimming took 3 bases from V and 7 from J; bases not matched to a gene: 6. CDR3 amino acids: CASSAGQGAGNEQFF. As DNA, the CDR3 is TGTGCCAGCAGCGCCGGACAGGGGGCAGGGAATGAGCAGTTCTTC.

J is TRBJ1-1 and V is TRBV19, with TRBD1 as a possible D gene (5 bases). CDR1 LNHDA and CDR2 SQIVND come from the germline V gene (reference sequence). This CDR3 has 18 amino acids. With 0 bases removed from V and 3 bases from J, the gap between germline ends came to 20 bases. CDR3: CASSIDFSIIRGDTEAFF. As DNA, the CDR3 is TGTGCCAGTAGTATAGATTTTTCGATAATCCGGGGGGACACTGAAGCTTTCTTT.

This clone was observed a few times. The V and J genes are TRBV5-4 and TRBJ2-5; D remains ambiguous. This CDR3 has 14 residues. Trimming pared 4 bases from V and 0 bases from J, leaving 10 bases between. Germline loops: CDR1 SGHNT, CDR2 YYREEE (reference sequence). CDR3 DNA: TGTGCCAGCAGCCCCCACCCAGACCAAGAGACCCAGTACTTC. Encoded protein: CASSPHPDQETQYF.